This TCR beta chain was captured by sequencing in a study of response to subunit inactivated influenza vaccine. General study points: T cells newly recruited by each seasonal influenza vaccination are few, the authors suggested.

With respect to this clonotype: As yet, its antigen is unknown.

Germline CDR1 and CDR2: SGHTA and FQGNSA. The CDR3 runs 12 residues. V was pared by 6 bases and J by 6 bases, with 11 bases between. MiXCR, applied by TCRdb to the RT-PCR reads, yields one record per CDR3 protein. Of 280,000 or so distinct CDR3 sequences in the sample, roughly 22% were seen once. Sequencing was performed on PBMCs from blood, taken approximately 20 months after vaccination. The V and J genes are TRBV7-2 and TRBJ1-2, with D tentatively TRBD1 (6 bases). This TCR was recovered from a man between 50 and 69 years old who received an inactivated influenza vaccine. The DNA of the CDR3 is TGTGCCAGCAGGGATACAGGGAATGGCTACACCTTC. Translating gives CASRDTGNGYTF.